This TCR beta chain was found in a study of identical twins. A note on this clonotype: Germline and junction disagree at one end, which may indicate a read error.

From the 5' RACE reads, TCRdb called clonotypes with MiXCR, one entry per CDR3 protein. Of some 760,000 distinct CDR3 sequences in the sample, about 20% were seen once. The length of the CDR3 is 14 residues. Germline V gene sequence: CDR1 SGHRS, CDR2 YFSETQ. The same specimen was also included in a second study, on T cells expressing NK-cell markers. That source reports: Beta-chain profiling covered CD3+CD56+NKG2C+, CD3+CD56+NKG2C- and CD3+CD56-NKG2C+ sorted subsets. HCMV seropositivity characterized seven of the eight sequenced donors, and seronegativity one.

This rearrangement joins TRBV5-1 to TRBJ2-5; D is uncertain. Sequencing was carried out using PBMCs. The source of this sequence is a woman under 30 in good health. This CDR3 is CTSSLAAGRETQYF. DNA for the CDR3: TGCACCAGCAGCTTGGCGGCCGGTCGAGAGACCCAGTACTTC.